These 4 T cell receptor beta chains share one sample of origin, sequenced in a study of T cell clonality in common variable immunodeficiency. The protocol was immunoSEQ multiplex PCR, while the TCRdb copy is restricted to in-frame clones and leaves out a portion. The sample contains approximately 46,000 clones, none occurring once; about 6% lies in the top ten. The specimen was peripheral blood mononuclear cells. The source is a person aged 18 to 75 in good health.

This clone was found many times. The read stops 3 residues short of the end of the CDR3; the missing end is completed from the germline J gene. The chain links TRBV19 to TRBJ2-2; a weak D match, TRBD1 (6 bases). The CDR3 spans 15 residues. Per germline, CDR1 LNHDA and CDR2 SQIVND (reference sequence). CDR3 sequence reads: CASRPRGQGHEKLFF. Incomplete CDR3 DNA: TGTGCCAGTAGGCCCAGGGGACAAGGACATGAAAAG.

A word on this clone: Coverage ceases 3 residues before the CDR3 finishes, and the germline J gene fills in the end. The chain uses TRBV19 and TRBJ2-3, with 10 bases matching TRBD1. Germline values: CDR1 LNHDA, CDR2 SQIVND (reference sequence). The CDR3 totals 14 residues. The CDR3 sequence is CASSPGQGPWAQYF. The part of the CDR3 DNA that was read is TGTGCCAGTAGCCCGGGACAGGGGCCATGGGCG.

In its sample, this clone was seen many times. The read stops 3 residues short of the end of the CDR3; the missing end is completed from the germline J gene. The V gene is TRBV5-1, the J gene TRBJ2-1; D gene unclear. Germline V CDR1 and CDR2: SGHRS, YFSETQ. CDR3 length: 16 residues. V was clipped by 1 base and J by 0 bases, with 11 bases between them. Partial CDR3 DNA: TGCGCCAGCAGCTTGCAATCGGTCTCCTCCTACAATGAG. It translates to CASSLQSVSSYNE. The full CDR3 protein reads CASSLQSVSSYNEQFF. The variable domain in full, completed from reference TRBV5-1 and TRBJ2-1, reads KAGVTQTPRYLIKTRGQQVTLSCSPISGHRSVSWYQQTPGQGLQFLFEYFSETQRNKGNFPGRFSGRQFSNSRSEMNVSTLELGDSALYLCASSLQSVSSYNEQFFGPGTRLTVL.

This clone has just a few counts. The CDR3 extends 3 residues past the end of the read, so its final part is completed from the germline J gene. The gene calls are TRBV5-6 and TRBJ2-1, with 8 bases matching TRBD1. Per germline, CDR1 SGHDT and CDR2 YYEEEE. The CDR3 runs to 15 residues. The trim removed 0 bases at V and 5 bases at J, leaving 4 bases unmatched. CDR3 sequence: CASSLGTGTNNEQFF. The part of the CDR3 DNA that was read is TGTGCCAGCAGCTTGGGGACAGGGACCAACAATGAG.